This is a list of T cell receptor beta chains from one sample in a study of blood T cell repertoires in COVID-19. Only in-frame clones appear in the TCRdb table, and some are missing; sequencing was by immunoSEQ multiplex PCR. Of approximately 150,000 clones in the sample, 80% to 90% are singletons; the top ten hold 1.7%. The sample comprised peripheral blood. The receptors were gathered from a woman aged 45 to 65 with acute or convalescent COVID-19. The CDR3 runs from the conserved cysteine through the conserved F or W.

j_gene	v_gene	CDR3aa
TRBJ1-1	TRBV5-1	CASSLAVFGGAEAFF
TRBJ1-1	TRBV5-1	CASSLASRGGTEAFF
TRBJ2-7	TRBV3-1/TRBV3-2	CASSLLPYRIDEQYF
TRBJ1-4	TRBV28	CASSLRSRRSEKLFF
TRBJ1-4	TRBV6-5	CASSYSTPPPGEKLFF
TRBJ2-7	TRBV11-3	CASSLERGRSYEQYF
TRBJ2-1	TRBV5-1	CASSLLSGGRNEQFF
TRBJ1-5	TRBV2	CASSPGSPSGPQHF
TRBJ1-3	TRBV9	CASSEAPPQGPGNTIYF
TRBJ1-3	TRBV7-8	CASSLGYSGNTIYF
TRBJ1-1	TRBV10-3	CAISEGQEDTEAFF
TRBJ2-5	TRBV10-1	CASSALAGGEETQYF
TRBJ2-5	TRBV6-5	CASSPRDRRETQYF
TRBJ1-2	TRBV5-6	CASSLVQGNYGYTF
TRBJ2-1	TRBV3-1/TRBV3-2	CASSTGYNEQFF
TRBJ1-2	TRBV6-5	CASNPQGGSYGYTF
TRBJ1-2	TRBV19	CASRPPLYTGANGYTF
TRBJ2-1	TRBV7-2	CASSPPADNNEQFF
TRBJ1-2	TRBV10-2	CASSDSNYGYTF
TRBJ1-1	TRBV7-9	CASSLGQANTEAFF
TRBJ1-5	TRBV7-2	CASSSTQNQPQHF
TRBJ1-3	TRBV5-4	CASSLSASSGNTIYF
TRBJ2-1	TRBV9	CASSASGFRGREQFF
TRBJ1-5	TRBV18	CASSPGQNQPQHF
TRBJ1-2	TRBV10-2	CASSGTGASAENGYTF
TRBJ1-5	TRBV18	CASSPYDRPQHF
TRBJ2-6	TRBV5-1	CASSRDRGSSGANVLTF
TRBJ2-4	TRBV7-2	CASSPGGIAKNIQYF
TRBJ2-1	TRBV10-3	CAISERSGSYNEQFF
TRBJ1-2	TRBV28	CASSFSGTGNGYTF
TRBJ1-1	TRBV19	CASSAPPGGENTEAFF
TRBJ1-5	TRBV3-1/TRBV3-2	CASSPGRWQPQHF
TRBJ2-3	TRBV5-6	CASSNRLAGVSDTQYF
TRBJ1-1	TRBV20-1	CSASLSVQMNTEAFF
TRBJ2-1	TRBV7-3	CASSFDPGEGEQFF
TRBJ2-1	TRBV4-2	CASSQDGGGYNEQFF
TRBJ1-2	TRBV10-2	CASSDGGRIPYGYTF
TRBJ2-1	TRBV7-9	CAIPGLAGNEQFF
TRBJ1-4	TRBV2	CASNGAGEVGSEKLFF
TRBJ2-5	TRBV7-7	CASSTDSAGTQYF
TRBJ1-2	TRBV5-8	CASSLAWGTGYGYTF
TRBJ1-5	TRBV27	CASSYRGQQPQHF
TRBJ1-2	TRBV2	CASTPGGANYGYTF
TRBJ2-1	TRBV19	CASSMLFGTPTGNEQFF
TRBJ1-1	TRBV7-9	CASSPPWDRVNTEAFF
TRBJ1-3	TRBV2	CASSEAGQGNTIYF
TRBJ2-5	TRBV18	CASTQGEGTQYF
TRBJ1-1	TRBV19	CASSISGMNTEAFF
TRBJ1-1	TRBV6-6	CASSPGTGNTEAFF
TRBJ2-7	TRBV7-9	CASSLELSSVDEQYF
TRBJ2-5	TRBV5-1	CASSSTGTGGGETQYF
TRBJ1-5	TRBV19	CASSTRQSLQPQHF
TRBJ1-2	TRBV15	CATSRDDSVYGYTF
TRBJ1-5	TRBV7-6	CASSLAGTGNQPQHF